This TCR beta chain was recorded in a study of Ad26.COV2.S vaccination and SARS-CoV-2 variants. About the study: Once, or twice with 56 days between doses, Ad26.COV2.S was given intramuscularly.

This CDR3 has 19 amino acids. The V segment lost 4 bases and the J segment 0 bases; nucleotides outside the gene matches: 6. The germline V gene encodes CDR1 SGHTA and CDR2 FQGNSA. About this clone: Its antigen is not identified.

Sequencing used immunoSEQ multiplex PCR; TCRdb keeps in-frame clones, though not all of them. The top ten clones hold roughly 3.6% of a sample with 300,000 to 400,000 clones, around 87% of them seen once. Study-level findings and limits: Vaccine recipients showed a spike-specific TCR breadth that was higher than in placebo recipients. Similar non-spike TCR breadth was observed in recipients of vaccine and of placebo. Total T cell responses may have been underestimated by the TCR breadth and depth analyses.

As to treatment: roughly 18 received Ad26.COV2.S at low or high dose, single or two shots; several received placebo; per-sample allocation not given. Specimen acquisition occurred on day 63 following the initial vaccine or placebo injection. This material consisted of peripheral blood, taken in a trial of Ad26.COV2.S vaccine versus placebo. V and J are TRBV7-2 and TRBJ2-1; 16 bases are a match to TRBD2. The clonotype was recovered from a person between 18 and 59 years old who received the Ad26.COV2.S COVID-19 vaccine or a placebo. The CDR3 spells CASSSPGLAGGSSYNEQFF. Here the CDR3 DNA reads TGTGCCAGCAGCTCTCCGGGACTAGCGGGGGGGAGCTCCTACAATGAGCAGTTCTTC.